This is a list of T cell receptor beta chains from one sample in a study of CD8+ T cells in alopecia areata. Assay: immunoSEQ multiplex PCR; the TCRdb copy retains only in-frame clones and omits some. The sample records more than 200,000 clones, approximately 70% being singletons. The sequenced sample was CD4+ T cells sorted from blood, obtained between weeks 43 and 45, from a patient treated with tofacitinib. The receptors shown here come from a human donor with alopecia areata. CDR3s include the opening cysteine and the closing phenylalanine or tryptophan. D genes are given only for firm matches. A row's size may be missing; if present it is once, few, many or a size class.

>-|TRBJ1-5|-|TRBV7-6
TGTGCCAGCAGCTTAGTGCCAGTCAATCAGCCCCAGCATTTT
CASSLVPVNQPQHF
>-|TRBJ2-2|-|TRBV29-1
TGCAGCTATGAGAGAGCGAACACCGGGGAGCTGTTTTTT
CSYERANTGELFF
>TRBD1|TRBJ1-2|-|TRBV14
TGTGCCAGCAGCCTACAGGGGCTCTATGGCTACACCTTC
CASSLQGLYGYTF
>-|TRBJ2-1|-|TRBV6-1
TGTGCCAGCAGTGAAAAAAGGGTAGCCAGCAATGAGCAGTTCTTC
CASSEKRVASNEQFF
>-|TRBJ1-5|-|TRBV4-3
TGCGCCAGCAGCCAAGATTTCTCCGGGGACGGCCAGCCCCAGCATTTT
CASSQDFSGDGQPQHF
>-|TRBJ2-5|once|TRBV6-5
TGTGCCAGCGGAGGGACGGCGGCGGGGACCCAGTACTTC
CASGGTAAGTQYF
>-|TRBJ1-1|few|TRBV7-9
TGTGCCAGCAGCTTAAGACAGCTGAACACTGAAGCTTTCTTT
CASSLRQLNTEAFF
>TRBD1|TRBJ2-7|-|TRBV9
TGTGCCAGCAGCTCCCGGACAGGGAACGAGCAGTACTTC
CASSSRTGNEQYF
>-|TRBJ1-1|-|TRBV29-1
TGCAGCGTTGCCAGGACCTCGGAAGCTTTCTTT
CSVARTSEAFF
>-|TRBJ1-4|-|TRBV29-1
TGCAGCGTTGATGGGGCGGAGGGGGAGTTTGATGAAAAACTGTTTTTT
CSVDGAEGEFDEKLFF
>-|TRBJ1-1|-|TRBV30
TGTGCCTGGAGCGATCAGAACACTGAAGCTTTCTTT
CAWSDQNTEAFF
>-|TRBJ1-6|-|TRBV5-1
TGCGCCAGCAGCTTCTGGGGGATACATAATTCACCCCTCCACTTT
CASSFWGIHNSPLHF
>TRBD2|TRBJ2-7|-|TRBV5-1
TGCGCCAGCAGCTCGGGACTAGCGGGGGACGAACCGTACTTC
CASSSGLAGDEPYF
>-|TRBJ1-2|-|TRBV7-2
TGTGCCAGCAGCGCGGACAGAAACTATGGCTACACCTTC
CASSADRNYGYTF
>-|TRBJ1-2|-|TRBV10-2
TGCGCCAGCAGTGCCGGGACATATGGCTACACCTTC
CASSAGTYGYTF
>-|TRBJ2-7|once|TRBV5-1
TGCGCCAGCAGCTTGGCCCGGACGGTCGGTCCCTACGAGCAGTACTTC
CASSLARTVGPYEQYF
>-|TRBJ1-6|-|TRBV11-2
TGTGCCAGCAGCTTCTCCTATAATTCACCCCTCCACTTT
CASSFSYNSPLHF
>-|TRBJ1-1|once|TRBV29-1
TGCAGCGTTGTATTAATAGCCGGGGGGACTGAAGCTTTCTTT
CSVVLIAGGTEAFF
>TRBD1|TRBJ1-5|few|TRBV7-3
TGTGCCAGCAGCCCTCTGGACAGGGTAGAGGATCAGCCCCAGCATTTT
CASSPLDRVEDQPQHF
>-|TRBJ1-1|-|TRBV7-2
TGTGCCAGCAGCTTATCTCGGACTGAAGCTTTCTTT
CASSLSRTEAFF
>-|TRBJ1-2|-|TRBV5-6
TGTGCCAGCAGCGGAAGCGGAGGCTACACCTTC
CASSGSGGYTF
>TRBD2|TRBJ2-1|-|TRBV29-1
TGCAGCGTTGATCGGCGGGGGGGCCAATATGAGCAGTTCTTC
CSVDRRGGQYEQFF
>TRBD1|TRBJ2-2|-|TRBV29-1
TGCAGCGCGGACAGGGGGTACACCGGGGAGCTGTTTTTT
CSADRGYTGELFF
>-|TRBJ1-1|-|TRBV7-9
TGTGCCAGCAGCTTAGGGCTTGGTGGGTTCGGTAACACTGAAGCTTTCTTT
CASSLGLGGFGNTEAFF
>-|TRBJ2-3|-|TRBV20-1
TGCAGTGCTCAGCTGGCAGATACGCAGTATTTT
CSAQLADTQYF
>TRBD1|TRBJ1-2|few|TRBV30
TGTGCCTGGGCAGGGGGCTACTATGGCTACACCTTC
CAWAGGYYGYTF
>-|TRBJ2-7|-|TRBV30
TGTGCCTGGAGTCCCGGGTACGAGCAGTACTTC
CAWSPGYEQYF
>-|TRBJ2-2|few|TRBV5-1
TGCGCCAGCACCGGAGGGGCAATGGCGAACACCGGGGAGCTGTTTTTT
CASTGGAMANTGELFF
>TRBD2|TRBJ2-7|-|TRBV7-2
TGTGCCAGTGCCCGGACCGGGACTAGCGGGGGAGAGCAGTACTTC
CASARTGTSGGEQYF
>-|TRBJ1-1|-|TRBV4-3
TGCGCCAGCAGCCAAGTTTTGGGGGCTGGCACTGAAGCTTTCTTT
CASSQVLGAGTEAFF
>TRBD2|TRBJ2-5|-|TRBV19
TGTGCCAGTAGTACCTGGACTAGCGGGGTGGAGACCCAGTACTTC
CASSTWTSGVETQYF
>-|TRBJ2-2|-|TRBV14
TGTGCCAGCAGCCAACTAACAGCGAACACCGGGGAGCTGTTTTTT
CASSQLTANTGELFF
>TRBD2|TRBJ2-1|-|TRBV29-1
TGCAGCGCCCAAAGCCCTAGCGGGGGGGTCAATGAGCAGTTCTTC
CSAQSPSGGVNEQFF
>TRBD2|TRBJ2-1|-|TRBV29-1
TGCTCCGGGCTAGCGGGGCGGAATGAGCAGTTCTTC
CSGLAGRNEQFF